In this sample, the clone carrying this T cell receptor (beta chain) turned up a few times. With 10 bases removed from V and 6 bases from J, the gap between germline ends came to 13 bases. The germline gives CDR1 ENHRY, CDR2 SYGVKD. CDR3 length equals 11 residues. MiXCR was run by TCRdb on the RT-PCR reads, yielding one entry per CDR3 protein. The sample has fewer than 800,000 distinct CDR3 sequences; 14% are singletons. The chain recombines TRBV10-3 with TRBJ2-7; D is undetermined. The sequence was collected from a female donor in good health, serving as a healthy control. Sequencing was performed on memory CD4+ T cells from blood. The CDR3 loop reads CATTSIGEQYF. CDR3 sequence (DNA): TGTGCCACCACCTCAATCGGCGAGCAGTACTTC.